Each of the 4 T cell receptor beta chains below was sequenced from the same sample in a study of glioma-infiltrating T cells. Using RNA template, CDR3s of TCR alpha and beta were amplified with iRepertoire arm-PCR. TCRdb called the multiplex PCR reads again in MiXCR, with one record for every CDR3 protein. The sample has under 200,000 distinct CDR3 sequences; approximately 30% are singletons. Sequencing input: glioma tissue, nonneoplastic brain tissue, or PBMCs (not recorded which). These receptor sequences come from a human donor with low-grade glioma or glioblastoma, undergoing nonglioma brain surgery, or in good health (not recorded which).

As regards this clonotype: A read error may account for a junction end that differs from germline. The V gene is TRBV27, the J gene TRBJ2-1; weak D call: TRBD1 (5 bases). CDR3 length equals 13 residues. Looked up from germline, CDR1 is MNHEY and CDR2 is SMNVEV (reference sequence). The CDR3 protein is CASSLRTNNEKFF. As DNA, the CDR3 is TGTGCCAGCAGTTTGAGGACAAACAATGAGAAGTTCTTC.

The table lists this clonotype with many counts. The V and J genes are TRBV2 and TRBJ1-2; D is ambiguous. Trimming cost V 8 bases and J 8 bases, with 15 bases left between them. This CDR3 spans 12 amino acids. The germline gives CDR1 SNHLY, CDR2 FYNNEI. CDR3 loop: CASFGFRQGYTF. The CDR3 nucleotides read TGTGCCAGCTTTGGCTTCCGTCAAGGCTACACCTTC.

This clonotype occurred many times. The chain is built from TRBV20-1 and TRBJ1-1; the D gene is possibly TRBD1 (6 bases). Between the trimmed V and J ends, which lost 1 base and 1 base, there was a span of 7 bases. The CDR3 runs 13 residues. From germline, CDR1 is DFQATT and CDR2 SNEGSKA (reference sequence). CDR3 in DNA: TGCAGTGCTAGAGTAGGGGGGAACACTGAAGCTTTCTTT. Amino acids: CSARVGGNTEAFF.

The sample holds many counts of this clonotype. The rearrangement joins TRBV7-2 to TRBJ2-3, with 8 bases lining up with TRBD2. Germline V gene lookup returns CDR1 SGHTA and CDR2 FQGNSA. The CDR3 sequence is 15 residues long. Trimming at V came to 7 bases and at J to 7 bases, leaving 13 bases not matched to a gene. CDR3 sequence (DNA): TGTGCCAGCACCCTGGGGCGGGAGGCAGGAAATACGCAGTATTTT. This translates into CASTLGREAGNTQYF.